Sequencing of this TCR beta chain was carried out in a study of brain T cells in children with intractable seizures. Study conclusions and caveats: HCMV serostatus was not known, and viral specificity came from CDR3 similarity only. Clones missing pre-surgery may reflect undersampling of that blood sample.

This clone has a handful of counts. Its target is not known. Profiled with immunoSEQ multiplex PCR; TCRdb holds only in-frame clones, not every one. The sample lists around 70,000 clones, under 95% occurring once. Between the trimmed V and J ends, which lost 1 base and 0 bases, there was a span of 8 bases. The CDR3 length is 16 residues. CDR1 and CDR2 from the germline V gene are SGHNT and YYREEE (reference sequence). This sequence was found in a boy younger than two with tuberous sclerosis and intractable seizures. The V gene is TRBV5-4, the J gene TRBJ1-6; no firm D call. The material sequenced was peripheral blood, taken at surgery. In DNA, the CDR3 is TGTGCCAGCAGCTTGAAGGCAAGCTCCTATAATTCACCCCTCCACTTT. Translation gives CASSLKASSYNSPLHF.